This T cell receptor (beta chain) was recorded in a study of control samples from healthy donors and cancer patients. Germline V CDR1 and CDR2: SNHLY, FYNNEI. CDR3 length: 13 amino acids. V shed 6 bases and J 4 bases; nucleotides not matched to a gene: 5. Only in-frame clones appear in the TCRdb table, and some are missing; sequencing was by immunoSEQ multiplex PCR. The sample records 150,000 to 200,000 clones, about 90% being singletons. The receptor was isolated from a woman in her thirties in good health. J is TRBJ1-2 and V is TRBV2, with 7 bases fitting TRBD1. The sample consisted of blood. The CDR3 protein is CASSPGTAYGYTF. DNA of the CDR3: TGTGCCAGCAGCCCCGGGACAGCCTATGGCTACACCTTC. Combining the CDR3 with reference TRBV2 and TRBJ1-2 gives the whole variable domain EPEVTQTPSHQVTQMGQEVILRCVPISNHLYFYWYRQILGQKVEFLVSFYNNEISEKSEIFDDQFSVERPDGSNFTLKIRSTKLEDSAMYFCASSPGTAYGYTFGSGTRLTVV.